The source of this T cell receptor beta chain is a study of patients and donors after allogeneic stem cell transplantation (dated by TCRdb to the early 2020s). The library came from RT-PCR. These reads were obtained on a NextSeq 550. The public reads were quality trimmed at Q25 with fastp and then assembled into clones with MiXCR by TCRdb, keeping productive beta chains. Each CDR3 protein appears once, grouped with its most common genes and DNA. This sample gives about a million distinct CDR3 sequences in total; approximately 19% of them show up just once. The leading ten clones occupy 5% to 7.5% of the sample. This clonotype has more than one count but fewer than ten. Its antigen is currently not known. No base quality information exists; no much larger clone differs at one position. For CDR1 and CDR2, the germline V gene lists SGHRS and YFSETQ. The CDR3 measures 16 amino acids from cysteine to phenylalanine. The only DNA kept is the CDR3, 48 bases in frame from the first base. V and J lose 1 base and 1 base, and a span of 14 bases separates them.

The rearrangement combines TRBV5-1 with TRBJ2-5; TRBD1 could be the D gene, as 5 bases match. This sequence originates from a human donor who was either an allogeneic HSCT recipient or a stem cell or donor lymphocyte infusion donor (not recorded which). It is not recorded whose cells these are; they may come from a transplant donor. The sequencing sample was made of blood, either unsorted or a sorted T cell fraction (not recorded which). The nucleotide sequence is TGCGCCAGCAGCTTGTTCGGCAGGGCCATCCAAGAGACCCAGTACTTC. This yields the protein CASSLFGRAIQETQYF.